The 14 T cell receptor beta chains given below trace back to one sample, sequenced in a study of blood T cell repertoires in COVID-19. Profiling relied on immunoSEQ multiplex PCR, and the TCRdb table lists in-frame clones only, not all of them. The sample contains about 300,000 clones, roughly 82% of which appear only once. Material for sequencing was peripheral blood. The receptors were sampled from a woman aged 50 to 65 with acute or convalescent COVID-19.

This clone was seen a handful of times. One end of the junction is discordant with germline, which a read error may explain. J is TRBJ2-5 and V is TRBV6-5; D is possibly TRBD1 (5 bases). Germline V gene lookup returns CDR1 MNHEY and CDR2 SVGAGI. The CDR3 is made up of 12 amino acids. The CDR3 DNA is TGTGCCAGCAGTTACTCGACTGGACACTGGGACTTC. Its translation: CASSYSTGHWDF.

CDR3 in amino acids: CAISQSQGASQPQHF. CDR3 nucleotides: TGTGCCATCAGCCAGTCGCAGGGGGCGAGTCAGCCCCAGCATTTT. This chain joins TRBV10-3 and TRBJ1-5; 8 bases are shared with TRBD1. V trimming: 6 bases; J trimming: 6 bases; junction bases outside the gene matches: 10. The CDR3 runs 15 residues. Germline loops: CDR1 ENHRY, CDR2 SYGVKD.

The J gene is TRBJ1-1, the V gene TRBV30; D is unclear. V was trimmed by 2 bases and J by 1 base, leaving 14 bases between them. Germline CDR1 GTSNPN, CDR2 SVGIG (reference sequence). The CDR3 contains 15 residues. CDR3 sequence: CAWSPFPDWNTEAFF. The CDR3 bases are TGTGCCTGGAGTCCCTTCCCTGACTGGAACACTGAAGCTTTCTTT.

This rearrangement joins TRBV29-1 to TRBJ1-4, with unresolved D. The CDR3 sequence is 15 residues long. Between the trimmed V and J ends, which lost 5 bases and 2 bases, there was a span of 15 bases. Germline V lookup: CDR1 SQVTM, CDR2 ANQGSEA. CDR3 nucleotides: TGCAGCGTTAACGTCCAAGGGAGGACTAATGAAAAACTGTTTTTT. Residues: CSVNVQGRTNEKLFF.

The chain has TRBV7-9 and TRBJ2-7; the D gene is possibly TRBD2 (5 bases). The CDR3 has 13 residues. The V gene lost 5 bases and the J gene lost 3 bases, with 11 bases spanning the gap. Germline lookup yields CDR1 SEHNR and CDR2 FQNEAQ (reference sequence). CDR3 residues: CASSPRGIYEQYF. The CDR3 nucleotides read TGTGCCAGCAGCCCCCGGGGTATCTACGAGCAGTACTTC.

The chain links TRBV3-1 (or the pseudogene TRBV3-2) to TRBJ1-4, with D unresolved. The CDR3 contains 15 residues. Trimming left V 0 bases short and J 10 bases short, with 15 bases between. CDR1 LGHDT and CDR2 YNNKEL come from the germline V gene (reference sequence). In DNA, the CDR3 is TGTGCCAGCAGCCAAGATCTTTGGGCCCAAGGAAAACTGTTTTTT. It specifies CASSQDLWAQGKLFF.

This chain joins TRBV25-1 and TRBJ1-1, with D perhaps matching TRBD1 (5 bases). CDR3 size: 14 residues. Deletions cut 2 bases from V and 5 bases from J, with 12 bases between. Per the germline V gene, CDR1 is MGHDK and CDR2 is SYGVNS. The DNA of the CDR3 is TGTGCCAGCAGTGAAACGGGGGGTCGGACTGAAGCTTTCTTT. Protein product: CASSETGGRTEAFF.

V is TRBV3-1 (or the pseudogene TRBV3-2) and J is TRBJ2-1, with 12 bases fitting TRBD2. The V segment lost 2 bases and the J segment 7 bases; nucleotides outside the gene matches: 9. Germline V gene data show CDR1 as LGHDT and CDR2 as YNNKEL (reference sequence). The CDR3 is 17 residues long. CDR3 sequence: CASSQYLTSGSRNEQFF. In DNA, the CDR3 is TGTGCCAGCAGCCAATACCTGACTAGCGGGAGTAGAAATGAGCAGTTCTTC.

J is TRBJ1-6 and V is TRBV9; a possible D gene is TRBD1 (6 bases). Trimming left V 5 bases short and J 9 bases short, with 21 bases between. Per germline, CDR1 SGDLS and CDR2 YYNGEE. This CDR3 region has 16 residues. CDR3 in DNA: TGTGCCAGCAGTGCTGAACCGGCCGGGGGGCCTTCACCCCTCCACTTT. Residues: CASSAEPAGGPSPLHF.

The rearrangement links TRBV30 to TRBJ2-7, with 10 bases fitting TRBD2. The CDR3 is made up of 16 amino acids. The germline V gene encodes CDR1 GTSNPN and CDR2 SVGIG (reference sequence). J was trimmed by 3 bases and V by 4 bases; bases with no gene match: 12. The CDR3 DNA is TGTGCCTGGACGCGGCTAGCGGGAGAGGGGGGCTACGAGCAGTACTTC. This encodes CAWTRLAGEGGYEQYF. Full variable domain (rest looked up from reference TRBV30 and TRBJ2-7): SQTIHQWPATLVQPVGSPLSLECTVEGTSNPNLYWYRQAAGRGLQLLFYSVGIGQISSEVPQNLSASRPQDRQFILSSKKLLLSDSGFYLCAWTRLAGEGGYEQYFGPGTRLTVT.

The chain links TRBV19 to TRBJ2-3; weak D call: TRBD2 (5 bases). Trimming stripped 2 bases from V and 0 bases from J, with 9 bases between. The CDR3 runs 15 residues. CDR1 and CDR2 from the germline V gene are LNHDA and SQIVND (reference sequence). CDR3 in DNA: TGTGCCAGTAGTATAATAGCGTCTAGCACAGATACGCAGTATTTT. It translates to CASSIIASSTDTQYF.

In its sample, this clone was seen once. The CDR3 nucleotides are TGTGCCAGCAGCCCAAAGGGGGTTTTGCCAGATACGCAGTATTTT. It encodes CASSPKGVLPDTQYF. J is TRBJ2-3 and V is TRBV27; D is perhaps TRBD1 (6 bases). V lost 6 bases, J lost 4 bases, and 17 bases lay in between. CDR1 is MNHEY, CDR2 SMNVEV, per germline (reference sequence). This CDR3 contains 15 residues.

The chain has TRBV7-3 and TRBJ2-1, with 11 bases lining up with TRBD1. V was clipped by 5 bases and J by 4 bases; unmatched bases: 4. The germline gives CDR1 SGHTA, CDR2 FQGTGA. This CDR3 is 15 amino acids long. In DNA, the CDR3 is TGTGCCAGCAGCCGAGGGACAGGGGGTTACAATGAGCAGTTCTTC. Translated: CASSRGTGGYNEQFF.

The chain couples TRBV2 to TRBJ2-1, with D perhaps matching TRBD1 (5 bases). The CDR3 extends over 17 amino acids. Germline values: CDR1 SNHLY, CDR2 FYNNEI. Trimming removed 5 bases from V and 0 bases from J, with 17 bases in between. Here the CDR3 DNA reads TGTGCCAGCAGTCCCCTGAAAAGACAGAGCTCCTACAATGAGCAGTTCTTC. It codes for CASSPLKRQSSYNEQFF.